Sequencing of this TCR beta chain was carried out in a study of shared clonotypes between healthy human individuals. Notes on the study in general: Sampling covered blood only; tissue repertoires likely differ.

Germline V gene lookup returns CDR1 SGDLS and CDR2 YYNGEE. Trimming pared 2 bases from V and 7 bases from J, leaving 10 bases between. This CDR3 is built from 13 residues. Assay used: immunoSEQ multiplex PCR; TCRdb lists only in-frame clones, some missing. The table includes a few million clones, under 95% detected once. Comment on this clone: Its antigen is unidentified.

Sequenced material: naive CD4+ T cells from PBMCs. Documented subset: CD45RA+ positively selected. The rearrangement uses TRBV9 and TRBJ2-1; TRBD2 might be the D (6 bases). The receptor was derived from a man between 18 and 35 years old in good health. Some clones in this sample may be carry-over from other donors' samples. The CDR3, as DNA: TGTGCCAGCAGCGTGGGAGGTCGGAATGAGCAGTTCTTC. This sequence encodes CASSVGGRNEQFF. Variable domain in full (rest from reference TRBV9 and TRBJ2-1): DSGVTQTPKHLITATGQRVTLRCSPRSGDLSVYWYQQSLDQGLQFLIQYYNGEERAKGNILERFSAQQFPDLHSELNLSSLELGDSALYFCASSVGGRNEQFFGPGTRLTVL.